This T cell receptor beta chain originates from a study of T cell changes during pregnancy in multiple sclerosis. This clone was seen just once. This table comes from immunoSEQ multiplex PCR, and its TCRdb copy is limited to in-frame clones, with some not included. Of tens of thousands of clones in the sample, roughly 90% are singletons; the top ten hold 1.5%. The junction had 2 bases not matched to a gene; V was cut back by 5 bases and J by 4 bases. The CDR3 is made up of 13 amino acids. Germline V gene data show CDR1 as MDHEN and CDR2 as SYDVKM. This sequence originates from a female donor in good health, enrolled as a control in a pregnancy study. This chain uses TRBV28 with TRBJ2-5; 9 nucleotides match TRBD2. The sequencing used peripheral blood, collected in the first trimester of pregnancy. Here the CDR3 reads CASSTLAGETQYF. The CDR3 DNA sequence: TGTGCCAGCAGTACACTAGCGGGAGAGACCCAGTACTTC.